Presented here are 26 T cell receptor beta chains from one specimen sequenced in a study of Graves' ophthalmopathy and Graves' hyperthyroidism. RNA transcripts provided the template for amplifying TCR beta CDR3 regions. The library came from an HTBI-primed first-round RT-PCR and a second-round multiplex PCR. MiXCR was run by TCRdb on the multiplex PCR reads, yielding one entry per CDR3 protein. The table shows under 350,000 distinct CDR3 sequences, with about a sixth occurring only once. Sequencing was performed on peripheral blood. The receptor source for this set is an adult man with Graves' ophthalmopathy.

This clonotype was seen repeatedly, ten times or more. The V and J genes are TRBV19 and TRBJ1-2; tentative D call: TRBD1 (5 bases). CDR1 is LNHDA, CDR2 SQIVND, per germline (reference sequence). The V end was cut by 4 bases, the J end by 6 bases, with 9 bases between. There are 12 residues in the CDR3. CDR3 in DNA: TGTGCCAGTAGTACGGCGGGGGATGGCTACACCTTC. This encodes CASSTAGDGYTF.

Ten or more counts support this clonotype. The genes are TRBV6-5 and TRBJ2-5, with D perhaps matching TRBD2 (5 bases). The CDR3 has 13 residues. Germline V gives CDR1 MNHEY, CDR2 SVGAGI. Trimming shortened V by 11 bases and J by 0 bases, and 13 bases separated the two germline ends. Here the CDR3 DNA reads TGTGCCGGCCGGACTGGGAACCAAGAGACCCAGTACTTC. Protein product: CAGRTGNQETQYF.

This clonotype was counted at least ten times. The chain is built from TRBV28 and TRBJ1-4; 7 bases are a match to TRBD1. CDR1 and CDR2 (germline): MDHEN, SYDVKM. The length of the CDR3 is 15 residues. Unmatched junction bases numbered 11, after V lost 5 bases and J lost 8 bases. The CDR3 region has the DNA TGTGCCAGCAGTATCGGGGACAGCCTAAGGGAAAAACTGTTTTTT. It codes for CASSIGDSLREKLFF.

This clonotype was counted many times. This chain joins TRBV27 and TRBJ1-5; D might be TRBD1 (6 bases). This CDR3 is built from 14 residues. Trimming took off 3 bases at V and 4 bases at J, with 10 bases between the two ends. Germline V lookup: CDR1 MNHEY, CDR2 SMNVEV (reference sequence). The CDR3 nucleotides read TGTGCCAGCAGTTTTGCAGGGGTTAATCAGCCCCAGCATTTT. Encoded protein: CASSFAGVNQPQHF.

Only a few counts were recorded for this clonotype. This may stem from a read error, because a much larger clone lies one nucleotide away. V and J are TRBV29-1 and TRBJ1-1, with D perhaps matching TRBD1 (5 bases). The CDR3 loop spans 12 amino acids. Trimming pared 7 bases from V and 5 bases from J, leaving 14 bases between. Germline values: CDR1 SQVTM, CDR2 ANQGSEA. CDR3 sequence: CSATYRLTEAFF. The CDR3 coding sequence is TGCAGCGCAACGTACAGGCTTACTGAAGCTTTCTTT.

This clonotype has ten or more counts. This chain joins TRBV11-2 and TRBJ2-7; maybe TRBD1 (6 bases). This CDR3 is 10 amino acids long. Germline V gene sequence: CDR1 SGHAT, CDR2 FQNNGV. V was cut by 6 bases and J by 7 bases, with 7 bases left in between. CDR3 nucleotide sequence: TGTGCCAGCAGTAGGGGGGAGCAGTACTTC. The encoded protein is CASSRGEQYF.

This clonotype was seen ten or more times. The V gene is TRBV10-3, the J gene TRBJ2-7; D remains ambiguous. The germline V gene has CDR1 ENHRY and CDR2 SYGVKD. Deletions cut 2 bases from V and 3 bases from J, with 8 bases between. The CDR3 consists of 13 residues. CDR3 residues: CAISEGHLYEQYF. DNA of the CDR3: TGTGCCATCAGTGAGGGGCACCTCTACGAGCAGTACTTC.

The V call is TRBV30, the J call TRBJ1-1; D gene uncertain. V was cut by 6 bases and J by 10 bases, with 12 bases left in between. From germline, CDR1 is GTSNPN and CDR2 SVGIG (reference sequence). This CDR3 contains 10 residues. The CDR3 region has the DNA TGTGCCTGTTACGGGCCGGGAGCTTTCTTT. This encodes CACYGPGAFF.

This clonotype came up many times. The chain uses TRBV5-1 and TRBJ2-3; D is perhaps TRBD1 (6 bases). V was clipped by 2 bases and J by 5 bases, with 12 bases between them. Germline CDR1 is SGHRS and CDR2 is YFSETQ. The CDR3 length is 14 residues. DNA for the CDR3: TGCGCCAGCAGCTTCTTACCGACAGGAGATACGCAGTATTTT. This translates into CASSFLPTGDTQYF.

Details on this clonotype: At one end the junction does not follow the germline gene, possibly because of a read error. This sequence joins TRBV5-6 and TRBJ2-5, with TRBD2 identical over 10 bases. The length of the CDR3 is 16 residues. Germline V gene sequence: CDR1 SGHDT, CDR2 YYEEEE. The CDR3 nucleotides read TGTGCCAGCAGCTTTATCCTAGCGGGGGCCCAAGAGATCCAGTACTTC. Protein: CASSFILAGAQEIQYF.

This clonotype has at least ten counts. The chain is built from TRBV10-3 and TRBJ1-1, with 9 bases fitting TRBD1. The CDR3 length is 13 residues. Per the germline V gene, CDR1 is ENHRY and CDR2 is SYGVKD. V lost 10 bases, J lost 5 bases, and 8 bases stayed unmatched. Here the CDR3 reads CATRTGVWTEAFF. The CDR3 region has the DNA TGTGCCACGAGGACAGGGGTTTGGACTGAAGCTTTCTTT.

In its sample, this clonotype was seen many times. This chain links TRBV6-5 with TRBJ2-5; perhaps TRBD1 as D (5 bases). V lost 2 bases, J lost 4 bases, and 14 bases lay in between. This CDR3 contains 15 residues. Germline lookup yields CDR1 MNHEY and CDR2 SVGAGI. This CDR3 is CASSYIPGHGETQYF. In nucleotides, the CDR3 is TGTGCCAGCAGTTACATCCCTGGACATGGAGAGACCCAGTACTTC.

This clonotype appeared many times. This chain connects TRBV6-1 to TRBJ2-7; unclear D gene. Per germline, CDR1 MNHNS and CDR2 SASEGT. The CDR3 extends over 14 amino acids. V was shortened by 4 bases and J by 0 bases, with 10 bases between the two germline ends. In DNA, the CDR3 is TGTGCCAGCAGTGGGTTGTTGGTCTCCTACGAGCAGTACTTC. Its translation is CASSGLLVSYEQYF.

This clonotype appeared many times. This chain joins TRBV20-1 and TRBJ1-3; D is unresolved. CDR1 is DFQATT, CDR2 SNEGSKA, per germline (reference sequence). V was pared by 0 bases and J by 4 bases, with 7 bases between. The CDR3 covers 13 residues. CDR3 region: CSAREGGGNTIYF. CDR3 DNA: TGCAGTGCTAGAGAGGGAGGGGGAAACACCATATATTTT.

There are many counts of this clonotype. The chain joins TRBV3-1 to TRBJ2-5; D gene unclear. The V end was cut by 1 base, the J end by 5 bases, with 14 bases between. The germline gives CDR1 LGHDT, CDR2 YNNKEL (reference sequence). The CDR3 covers 15 residues. CDR3 loop: CASSQAEAKSETQYF. CDR3 in DNA: TGTGCCAGCAGCCAAGCCGAGGCTAAAAGCGAGACCCAGTACTTC.

This clonotype has a count of ten or more. The J gene is TRBJ2-2, the V gene TRBV6-5, with 8 bases identical to TRBD2. There are 16 residues in the CDR3. Germline CDR1 is MNHEY and CDR2 is SVGAGI. V dropped 6 bases and J dropped 3; count of bases not matched to a gene: 9. In DNA form, the CDR3 reads TGTGCCAGCAGGTCGTCACGGGAGGGCGACACCGGGGAGCTGTTTTTT. It specifies CASRSSREGDTGELFF.

This clonotype came up many times. This chain joins TRBV19 and TRBJ1-1; D is undetermined. V lost 3 bases and J 1 base, leaving 12 bases between the germline ends. The CDR3 totals 15 residues. The V gene's germline CDR1 is LNHDA and CDR2 SQIVND (reference sequence). The DNA of the CDR3 is TGTGCCAGTAGTATGTGGTCCCCTTCGAACACTGAAGCTTTCTTT. Its translation is CASSMWSPSNTEAFF.

The rearrangement joins TRBV25-1 to TRBJ2-2; D is ambiguous. This CDR3 spans 12 amino acids. Per germline, CDR1 MGHDK and CDR2 SYGVNS. Deletions cut 8 bases from V and 6 bases from J, with 10 bases between. CDR3 sequence (DNA): TGTGCCAGCGGGGTTTACGCCGGGGAGCTGTTTTTT. Encoded protein: CASGVYAGELFF.

This clonotype was observed many times. The chain links TRBV28 to TRBJ2-5; either TRBD1 or TRBD2 may fit D (6 bases each). With 3 bases removed from V and 8 bases from J, the gap between germline ends came to 19 bases. This CDR3 spans 15 amino acids. From germline, CDR1 is MDHEN and CDR2 SYDVKM. In nucleotides, the CDR3 is TGTGCCAGCAGTTTTCCAGGGGCCCCGGGGACTACCCAGTACTTC. It translates to CASSFPGAPGTTQYF.

This clonotype was seen ten or more times. V is TRBV7-8 and J is TRBJ1-5, with no clear D. The V end lost 1 base, the J end lost 6 bases, and 7 bases lay between the germline ends. CDR3 length: 13 residues. Germline CDR1 SGHVS, CDR2 FQNEAQ. CDR3 loop: CASSLGSAQPQHF. CDR3 DNA sequence: TGTGCCAGCAGCTTAGGCTCTGCTCAGCCCCAGCATTTT.

As concerns this clonotype: A much bigger clone sits one base away, suggesting this may be a read error. The chain uses TRBV11-2 and TRBJ2-2; 15 nucleotides agree with TRBD2. The CDR3 is 18 amino acids. V lost 5 bases, J lost 4 bases, and 8 bases stayed unmatched. Germline V gene data show CDR1 as SGHAT and CDR2 as FQNNGV. CDR3 residues: CASSLWTSGRVGTGELFF. DNA for the CDR3: TGTGCCAGCAGCCTCTGGACTAGCGGGAGGGTCGGCACCGGGGAGCTGTTTTTT.

The chain couples TRBV6-1 to TRBJ2-2; 7 positions agree with TRBD1. V lost 6 bases to trimming and J lost 0 bases; unmatched junction nucleotides: 4. The CDR3 covers 15 residues. The V gene's germline CDR1 is MNHNS and CDR2 SASEGT. The CDR3 DNA reads TGTGCCAGCAGAGGGACAGCTTCGAACACCGGGGAGCTGTTTTTT. It encodes CASRGTASNTGELFF.

This clonotype was detected ten times or more. The chain uses TRBV20-1 and TRBJ2-2, with TRBD2 as a possible D gene (7 bases). The CDR3 covers 15 residues. Germline V gives CDR1 DFQATT, CDR2 SNEGSKA (reference sequence). Trimming removed 6 bases from V and 0 bases from J, with 14 bases in between. CDR3 residues: CSAPKRDTNTGELFF. In DNA, the CDR3 is TGCAGTGCGCCAAAGCGGGACACGAACACCGGGGAGCTGTTTTTT.

The table lists this clonotype with a few counts. The rearrangement joins TRBV12-3 or TRBV12-4 to TRBJ2-5, with 7 positions matching TRBD1. The CDR3 runs to 15 residues. Trimming removed 5 bases from V and 2 bases from J; junction bases left unmatched: 8. The CDR3 sequence: CASSLGQEIQETQYF. In nucleotides, the CDR3 is TGTGCCAGCAGTCTTGGACAGGAGATACAAGAGACCCAGTACTTC.

Many counts were recorded for this clonotype. The V gene is TRBV6-5, the J gene TRBJ1-6; D possibly corresponds to TRBD1 (6 bases). Trimming pared 3 bases from V and 10 bases from J, leaving 13 bases between. The CDR3 consists of 14 residues. Germline CDR1 MNHEY, CDR2 SVGAGI. This CDR3 reads CASSYDQGNSPLHF. The CDR3 DNA sequence: TGTGCCAGCAGTTATGATCAGGGGAACTCACCCCTCCACTTT.

This clonotype was counted ten times or more. The V call is TRBV6-4, the J call TRBJ2-7; TRBD2 might be the D (6 bases). Germline CDR1 is MRHNA and CDR2 is SNTAGT. The CDR3 consists of 14 residues. V lost 3 bases to trimming and J lost 0 bases, with 9 bases between them. This chain's CDR3 is CASSDGGFSYEQYF. The CDR3 DNA sequence: TGTGCCAGCAGTGATGGGGGGTTCTCCTACGAGCAGTACTTC.